These T cell receptor beta chains were read from a single sample in a study of siplizumab effects on memory and regulatory T cells. TCRdb's table, derived via immunoSEQ multiplex PCR, lists solely in-frame clones and lacks some. The sample yields approximately 100,000 clones, about 93% seen once. The sequencing sample was made of non-Treg CD4+ T cells sorted from blood. The receptors derive from a human donor in good health. The CDR3 runs from the conserved cysteine through the conserved F or W.

CDR3 protein	V gene	J gene
CASSIVISGPGGELFF	TRBV19	TRBJ2-2
CASSHTTNEKLFF	TRBV19	TRBJ1-4
CASSYLDTQYF	TRBV6-5	TRBJ2-3
CASTSDRASGNTIYF	TRBV9	TRBJ1-3
CASSLTRSSSEQYF	TRBV7-9	TRBJ2-7
CSVATGTDGNTIYF	TRBV29-1	TRBJ1-3
CASGSRDRGGYTF	TRBV12-5	TRBJ1-2
CASSHSGAEGTDTQYF	TRBV10-1	TRBJ2-3
CASRGAGTGVHEQYF	TRBV5-5	TRBJ2-7
CASSQGSTLATDTQYF	TRBV4-3	TRBJ2-3
CASSLAFGNSRHEQYF	TRBV5-4	TRBJ2-7
CASSLVGSGSYNEQFF	TRBV7-9	TRBJ2-1
CASSPGQGYTGELFF	TRBV11-3	TRBJ2-2
CASRKGPANSPLHF	TRBV5-1	TRBJ1-6
CASGGGALETQYF	TRBV12-5	TRBJ2-5
CASKPRESTDTQYF	TRBV6-6	TRBJ2-3
CASSPIGPIPQEYF	TRBV28	TRBJ2-7
CASSLTGQGTQQYF	TRBV7-3	TRBJ2-7
CARVAGLETYEQYF	TRBV12-5	TRBJ2-7
CATRLGPQDTEAFF	TRBV19	TRBJ1-1
CASSAQTGNGYTF	TRBV14	TRBJ1-2
CASSYRGGTYNEQFF	TRBV6-6	TRBJ2-1
CASSQGGGQTYEQYF	TRBV7-9	TRBJ2-7
CASSLALRQETQYF	TRBV5-6	TRBJ2-5
CASSPVVQDNTEAFF	TRBV18	TRBJ1-1
CASSPGTRSDGEQYF	TRBV5-6	TRBJ2-7
CASRVDRDDGYTF	TRBV5-1	TRBJ1-2
CASSFTGGGTEAFF	TRBV19	TRBJ1-1
CASSLGQGERETQYF	TRBV7-9	TRBJ2-5
CASSSHPGSSGNTIYF	TRBV25-1	TRBJ1-3
CASSQAGTSGHRRSYNEQFF	TRBV4-1	TRBJ2-1
CASSRGGLGGLSGNTIYF	TRBV19	TRBJ1-3
CASSNSETDYNEQFF	TRBV6-5	TRBJ2-1
CASRKTGTYQETQYF	TRBV7-3	TRBJ2-5
CASSPPGGNEKLFF	TRBV18	TRBJ1-4
CSVELPPGLAVSSNEQYF	TRBV29-1	TRBJ2-7
CSALNNYGYTF	TRBV20-1	TRBJ1-2
CASSYSVSGRPNEQYF	TRBV6-5	TRBJ2-7
CASSLVSGRSEQYF	TRBV7-2	TRBJ2-7
CAISEGQPLETQYF	TRBV10-3	TRBJ2-5
CASSGRLAGGSEQFF	TRBV7-2	TRBJ2-1
CASSLPLAGFSGTDTQYF	TRBV5-4	TRBJ2-3
CASSQGDWYEQYF	TRBV4-1	TRBJ2-7